These 15 T cell receptor beta chains share one sample of origin, sequenced in a study of response to subunit inactivated influenza vaccine. TCRdb reprocessed the RT-PCR reads with MiXCR, giving one entry per CDR3 protein. This sample has roughly 570,000 distinct CDR3 sequences, with around 13% found just once. Sequencing used PBMCs from blood, obtained 40 to 50 days after vaccination. The receptors here all came from a man aged 45-65 years who received an inactivated influenza vaccine.

The chain recombines TRBV7-2 with TRBJ2-1; 9 bases match TRBD2. V gave up 2 bases and J gave up 8 bases; unmatched junction bases: 7. Germline CDR1 reads SGHTA; CDR2 reads FQGNSA. This CDR3 spans 15 amino acids. In DNA form, the CDR3 reads TGTGCCAGCAGCTTATTCGGCGGGGGGGCTCATGAGCAGTTCTTC. Protein product: CASSLFGGGAHEQFF. The full variable domain, completed using reference TRBV7-2 and TRBJ2-1, is GAGVSQSPSNKVTEKGKDVELRCDPISGHTALYWYRQSLGQGLEFLIYFQGNSAPDKSGLPSDRFSAERTGGSVSTLTIQRTQQEDSAVYLCASSLFGGGAHEQFFGPGTRLTVL.

V and J are TRBV2 and TRBJ2-7, with a tentative D call TRBD1 (6 bases). CDR3 length: 15 amino acids. Germline loops: CDR1 SNHLY, CDR2 FYNNEI. Deletions cut 3 bases from V and 4 bases from J, with 16 bases between. CDR3 loop: CASSEGRLQGYEQYF. The CDR3 region has the DNA TGTGCCAGCAGTGAGGGCCGTTTACAGGGATACGAGCAGTACTTC. The full variable domain, in which reference TRBV2 and TRBJ2-7 provide the parts outside the CDR3, is EPEVTQTPSHQVTQMGQEVILRCVPISNHLYFYWYRQILGQKVEFLVSFYNNEISEKSEIFDDQFSVERPDGSNFTLKIRSTKLEDSAMYFCASSEGRLQGYEQYFGPGTRLTVT.

This clonotype was seen a handful of times. The V call is TRBV27, the J call TRBJ2-2, with TRBD2 matching over 8 bases. The CDR3 spans 15 residues. Trimming at V came to 4 bases and at J to 6 bases, leaving 7 bases not matched to a gene. The germline V gene has CDR1 MNHEY and CDR2 SMNVEV (reference sequence). The CDR3 here is CASSWDSGGAGELFF. In DNA, the CDR3 is TGTGCCAGCAGTTGGGACTCGGGGGGGGCCGGGGAGCTGTTTTTT.

The chain links TRBV27 to TRBJ2-7; 10 bases are a match to TRBD2. V gave up 3 bases and J gave up 2 bases; unmatched junction bases: 4. CDR1 MNHEY and CDR2 SMNVEV come from the germline V gene (reference sequence). This CDR3 has 15 residues. The CDR3 DNA follows: TGTGCCAGCAGTTTCGGGACTAGCGTAACCTACGAGCAGTACTTC. Its protein is CASSFGTSVTYEQYF.

This clonotype came up a few times. This chain connects TRBV7-9 to TRBJ2-7; no definite D call. V was pared by 3 bases and J by 4 bases, with 10 bases between. Germline V gene lookup returns CDR1 SEHNR and CDR2 FQNEAQ (reference sequence). There are 13 residues in the CDR3. The CDR3 sequence is CASSLNSLYEQYF. CDR3 nucleotide sequence: TGTGCCAGCAGCTTGAATAGTCTGTACGAGCAGTACTTC.

The chain has TRBV5-1 and TRBJ2-7; 8 bases agree with TRBD2. This CDR3 is built from 14 residues. The junction had 1 base not matched to a gene; V was cut back by 2 bases and J by 0 bases. Looked up from germline, CDR1 is SGHRS and CDR2 is YFSETQ. CDR3 amino acids: CASSFRGGSYEQYF. The CDR3 DNA sequence: TGCGCCAGCAGCTTTCGGGGGGGCTCCTACGAGCAGTACTTC.

The chain combines TRBV7-9 with TRBJ2-2; D gene uncertain. Trimming removed 0 bases from V and 2 bases from J, with 7 bases in between. The CDR3 is 15 amino acids. Germline CDR1 and CDR2: SEHNR and FQNEAQ (reference sequence). CDR3 bases: TGTGCCAGCAGCTTAGCCCGGATAAACACCGGGGAGCTGTTTTTT. Amino acids: CASSLARINTGELFF. Drawing the rest from reference TRBV7-9 and TRBJ2-2, the complete variable domain is DTGVSQNPRHKITKRGQNVTFRCDPISEHNRLYWYRQTLGQGPEFLTYFQNEAQLEKSRLLSDRFSAERPKGSFSTLEIQRTEQGDSAMYLCASSLARINTGELFFGEGSRLTVL.

The chain has TRBV7-6 and TRBJ2-3; 12 bases agree with TRBD2. Germline trimming cut 5 bases from V and 5 bases from J; bases unmatched to any gene: 8. Germline V gene data show CDR1 as SGHVS and CDR2 as FNYEAQ. The CDR3 runs 16 residues. This CDR3 is CASSPRTSGVRDTQYF. The CDR3 DNA follows: TGTGCCAGCAGCCCCAGGACTAGCGGGGTTCGAGATACGCAGTATTTT. The full variable domain, completed using reference TRBV7-6 and TRBJ2-3, is GAGVSQSPRYKVTKRGQDVALRCDPISGHVSLYWYRQALGQGPEFLTYFNYEAQQDKSGLPNDRFSAERPEGSISTLTIQRTEQRDSAMYRCASSPRTSGVRDTQYFGPGTRLTVL.

This chain joins TRBV15 and TRBJ2-7; 12 positions agree with TRBD1. The germline V gene encodes CDR1 LNHNV and CDR2 YYDKDF (reference sequence). The V gene end was trimmed by 5 bases and the J gene end by 6 bases; junction bases not matched to a gene: 5. The CDR3 is 14 amino acids. Written as DNA, the CDR3 is TGTGCCACCAGCCCCCGGGACAGGGGGCCCGAGCAGTACTTC. Its protein is CATSPRDRGPEQYF. The full variable domain, rest sourced from reference TRBV15 and TRBJ2-7, is DAMVIQNPRYQVTQFGKPVTLSCSQTLNHNVMYWYQQKSSQAPKLLFHYYDKDFNNEADTPDNFQSRRPNTSFCFLDIRSPGLGDTAMYLCATSPRDRGPEQYFGPGTRLTVT.

About this clonotype: Being one base from a much bigger clone, this may be a read error. The chain uses TRBV29-1 and TRBJ2-7; the match to TRBD2 covers 11 bases. Germline CDR1 and CDR2: SQVTM and ANQGSEA. Trimming at V came to 8 bases and at J to 1 base, leaving 7 bases not matched to a gene. The CDR3 covers 14 residues. The CDR3 DNA reads as TGCAGCATTGCCGGGACTAGCGGATCCTACGAGCAGTACTTC. Residues: CSIAGTSGSYEQYF.

This clonotype has only a few counts. The germline gene is not matched at one end of the junction; a read error may be the cause. The V and J genes are TRBV19 and TRBJ2-1, with D possibly TRBD2 on 6 matching bases. CDR1 LNHDA and CDR2 SQIVND come from the germline V gene (reference sequence). The CDR3 length is 17 residues. The CDR3 region has the DNA TGTGCCAGTAGGATAGGGCGGGATTCGGATTCCTACAATGAGCAGTTCTTC. Residues: CASRIGRDSDSYNEQFF.

CDR3 residues: CASSYSTGVGELFF. Written as DNA, the CDR3 is TGTGCCAGCAGCTACTCGACAGGGGTCGGGGAGCTGTTTTTT. V gene TRBV7-6 combines with J gene TRBJ2-2; TRBD1 agrees at 8 bases. The J segment lost 7 bases and the V segment lost 4 bases, leaving 5 bases of the junction unmatched. The germline V gene encodes CDR1 SGHVS and CDR2 FNYEAQ. The CDR3 is 14 residues long.

The chain has TRBV5-1 and TRBJ1-2; D might be TRBD1 (5 bases). The CDR3 sequence is 14 residues long. V lost 1 base, J lost 6 bases, and 13 bases lay in between. Germline V CDR1 and CDR2: SGHRS, YFSETQ. The CDR3: CASSLTPGGNGYTF. The CDR3 nucleotides read TGCGCCAGCAGCTTGACCCCGGGGGGGAATGGCTACACCTTC.

The gene calls are TRBV4-2 and TRBJ1-6, with TRBD1 matching over 9 bases. The CDR3 has 15 amino acids. Germline trimming cut 1 base from V and 9 bases from J; bases unmatched to any gene: 4. Germline-derived CDR1 and CDR2 are LGHNA and YNFKEQ. The CDR3 sequence is CASSQGDRESSPLHF. In nucleotides, the CDR3 is TGTGCCAGCAGCCAAGGGGACAGGGAGTCTTCACCCCTCCACTTT.

This clonotype occurred a few times. V gene TRBV29-1 combines with J gene TRBJ1-1; TRBD1 matches 11 bases. The V and J ends lost 4 bases and 1 base, in that order; junction bases with no gene match: 2. CDR1 is SQVTM, CDR2 ANQGSEA, per germline. The CDR3 loop spans 14 amino acids. CDR3 residues: CSVGTGGPNTEAFF. The CDR3 DNA reads as TGCAGCGTTGGGACAGGGGGCCCGAACACTGAAGCTTTCTTT.